The entry below gives a single T cell receptor (beta chain) sequence along with its context. This clonotype was counted at least ten times. Its cognate antigen has yet to be identified. Base-call qualities are not available, and no considerably larger clone is one nucleotide away. This sample stems from a study of T cell repertoires in cytomegalovirus infection (dated by TCRdb to the late 2010s). Describing the broader study: Alongside well-studied HLA-B-restricted epitopes, the peptide stimulations were aimed at recently identified HLA-C-restricted CMV epitopes, whose presentation resists viral immunomodulation. Because public TCR beta signatures pointed to carriage of CMV infection together with the matching HLA type, the HLA type of each donor mattered for the analysis.

The junction shows trimming of 7 bases on V and 0 bases on J, plus 10 bases between the germline ends. The CDR3 spans 14 residues, from the cysteine through the phenylalanine. Of the read, only the CDR3 DNA is kept; its 42 bases are in frame from base 1. Read against the paper, the sample's treatment or condition label means: in vitro stimulation with specific CMV peptide epitopes to enrich CMV-specific T cells. Overall study results and their limits: Carriers of CMV infection plus the relevant HLA type were discriminated by the cumulative frequency of public TCR beta family members in the study cohort and in an independent approximately 340-donor cohort. In the ex vivo response, HLA-C-restricted CMV-specific TCR beta clonotypes were dominant, and in two of eight donors the single most frequent clonotype came from this HLA-C-restricted group.

TCRdb shows the sequencer as Illumina HiSeq 1500. Using fastp at Q25 and MiXCR, TCRdb reprocessed the public reads and kept productive beta chains. When rows share a CDR3 protein, they turn into one entry using the most common DNA and genes. This sample has 550,000 to 850,000 distinct CDR3 sequences in its table, and about 30% of those were observed once. In total, the top ten clones hold 15% to 20% of the sample. The chain was built from TRBV12-3 or TRBV12-4 and TRBJ2-1; the D gene is possibly TRBD1, with 6 bases matching. The TCR comes from a human donor in good health (CMV status not recorded). Some clones in this sample may be carry-over from other donors' samples. Here the sequenced sample was cultured PBMCs, taken from culture after CMV antigen stimulation. Here is the DNA: TGTGCCAGCAACCCGACAGGCTCCTACAATGAGCAGTTCTTC. Its product reads: CASNPTGSYNEQFF.